The 10 T cell receptor beta chains in this list originate from one sample, sequenced in a study of blood T cell repertoires in COVID-19. Here immunoSEQ multiplex PCR was the method, and the copy in TCRdb shows in-frame clones only, minus some. The sample includes roughly 220,000 clones, roughly 90% of them seen just once. The sample consisted of peripheral blood. The receptor source for this set is a man aged 25 to 40 who had recovered from COVID-19.

This clone was found once. The chain joins TRBV9 to TRBJ1-1; 7 bases line up with TRBD1. Germline V gives CDR1 SGDLS, CDR2 YYNGEE. V was clipped by 0 bases and J by 7 bases; unmatched bases: 9. The CDR3 has 15 amino acids. The CDR3 nucleotides read TGTGCCAGCAGCGTAGAACCGGGAGGGACAGTTGAAGCTTTCTTT. As protein: CASSVEPGGTVEAFF.

The chain links TRBV19 to TRBJ2-3; D gene unclear. Germline V CDR1 and CDR2: LNHDA, SQIVND (reference sequence). This CDR3 contains 14 residues. V was cut by 5 bases and J by 1 base, with 10 bases left in between. CDR3 DNA: TGTGCCAGTAGTCTCTTGGTAGGCACAGATACGCAGTATTTT. This codes for CASSLLVGTDTQYF.

The chain uses TRBV5-4 and TRBJ2-7; 8 bases align to TRBD1. CDR3 length: 16 residues. V shed 4 bases and J 0 bases; nucleotides not matched to a gene: 9. The germline V gene has CDR1 SGHNT and CDR2 YYREEE (reference sequence). The DNA for the CDR3 is TGTGCCAGCAGCCGGGGGTGGGGACAGGCCTCCTACGAGCAGTACTTC. It encodes CASSRGWGQASYEQYF.

CDR3 sequence reads: CASSLRPGDTEAFF. Here the CDR3 DNA reads TGTGCCAGCAGCTTACGGCCGGGAGACACTGAAGCTTTCTTT. V usage is TRBV11-2 and J usage is TRBJ1-1; D not certain. V lost 2 bases to trimming and J lost 3 bases, with 10 bases between them. The germline gives CDR1 SGHAT, CDR2 FQNNGV. The CDR3 runs 14 residues. Together with reference TRBV11-2 and TRBJ1-1, the CDR3 gives the full variable domain: EAGVAQSPRYKIIEKRQSVAFWCNPISGHATLYWYQQILGQGPKLLIQFQNNGVVDDSQLPKDRFSAERLKGVDSTLKIQPAKLEDSAVYLCASSLRPGDTEAFFGQGTRLTVV.

The chain recombines TRBV24-1 with TRBJ2-3; TRBD1 aligns across 9 bases. The trim removed 11 bases at V and 9 bases at J, leaving 17 bases unmatched. Germline CDR1 reads KGHDR; CDR2 reads SFDVKD. CDR3 length: 15 residues. The CDR3 nucleotides read TGTGCCATATCTTCGGGACAGGGATCCTTGGGGACGCAGTATTTT. Encoded protein: CAISSGQGSLGTQYF.

DNA of the CDR3: TGTGCCACCAGTGACCCAGGGGACGACACTCAGACCCAGTACTTC. Translated: CATSDPGDDTQTQYF. This chain uses TRBV24-1 with TRBJ2-5; tentative D call: TRBD1 (6 bases). V gave up 4 bases and J gave up 6 bases, with 17 bases separating them. CDR1 is KGHDR, CDR2 SFDVKD, per germline. The CDR3 totals 15 residues.

The CDR3 DNA reads as TGTGCCAGCAGCCTCCTAGCGGGGGGTAATGAGCAGTTCTTC. Residues: CASSLLAGGNEQFF. The chain has TRBV2 and TRBJ2-1; TRBD2 matches 11 bases. V shed 6 bases, J shed 7 bases, and the junction held 5 bases outside the gene matches. Germline CDR1 is SNHLY and CDR2 is FYNNEI. The CDR3 has 14 amino acids.

The V call is TRBV5-1, the J call TRBJ2-5; tentative D call: TRBD2 (5 bases). The length of the CDR3 is 16 residues. Looked up from germline, CDR1 is SGHRS and CDR2 is YFSETQ. V gave up 2 bases and J gave up 0 bases, with 14 bases separating them. CDR3 bases: TGCGCCAGCAGCTTCGGAGGCCAGCAAAACCAAGAGACCCAGTACTTC. Translated: CASSFGGQQNQETQYF.

This clone was observed a few times. This sequence joins TRBV2 and TRBJ1-5; D possibly corresponds to TRBD1 (6 bases). The CDR3 sequence is 12 residues long. The germline V gene has CDR1 SNHLY and CDR2 FYNNEI. Trimming removed 6 bases from V and 6 bases from J, with 9 bases in between. This CDR3 reads CASRAGVQPQHF. Here the CDR3 DNA reads TGTGCCAGCAGAGCAGGGGTTCAGCCCCAGCATTTT.

The chain couples TRBV7-9 to TRBJ2-1; TRBD1 agrees at 11 bases. The CDR3 consists of 17 residues. Germline lookup yields CDR1 SEHNR and CDR2 FQNEAQ (reference sequence). The V segment lost 5 bases and the J segment 4 bases; nucleotides outside the gene matches: 10. CDR3 bases: TGTGCCAGCAGCACCCAGCGGGACAGGGGGAATTACAATGAGCAGTTCTTC. Amino acids: CASSTQRDRGNYNEQFF. The variable domain in full, completed from reference TRBV7-9 and TRBJ2-1, reads DTGVSQNPRHKITKRGQNVTFRCDPISEHNRLYWYRQTLGQGPEFLTYFQNEAQLEKSRLLSDRFSAERPKGSFSTLEIQRTEQGDSAMYLCASSTQRDRGNYNEQFFGPGTRLTVL.